This T cell receptor (beta chain) was recorded in a study of T cell clones after liver transplantation. About this clone: Its target is unknown.

TCRdb's copy holds only in-frame clones and misses some; the assay was immunoSEQ multiplex PCR. This table has around 9,100 clones, about 80% appearing once. The CDR3 loop spans 15 amino acids. Whole-study results and caveats: Donor-reactive sequences fell more than third party-reactive ones, suggesting partial deletion.

The clonotype comes from a human donor who received a liver transplant. The material was CD8+ T cells from blood, obtained before liver transplant. The chain uses TRBV21-1 and TRBJ1-3; the tabulated D call, TRBD1, remains unverified against the DNA. TRBV21-1 corresponds to a pseudogene. The CDR3 coding sequence is TGTGCCAGCAGTGACAGGGGCTGGACTGGAAACACCATATATTTT. This codes for CASSDRGWTGNTIYF.